This TCR beta chain was profiled in a study of Ad26.COV2.S vaccination and SARS-CoV-2 variants. Study summary: The study gave Ad26.COV2.S intramuscularly, once or twice 56 days apart. Study-wide findings and caveats: Breadth, reportedly substantial, characterized the spike-specific CD8+ and CD4+ T cell responses after vaccination.

This clone was counted only a few times. The antigen remains undetermined. The method was immunoSEQ multiplex PCR; TCRdb's version includes in-frame clones alone and lacks a portion of them. The repertoire holds 350,000 to 500,000 clones, with roughly nine tenths as singletons. As for treatment: about 20 received Ad26.COV2.S at low or high dose, single or two shots; about 5 received placebo; per-sample allocation not given. Specimen acquisition occurred on day 63 following the initial vaccine or placebo injection. The CDR3 length is 15 residues. Germline CDR1 KGHSH, CDR2 LQKENI. V shed 2 bases and J 9 bases; nucleotides not matched to a gene: 7.

This clonotype was sampled from a person aged 18-65 years who received the Ad26.COV2.S COVID-19 vaccine or a placebo. The J gene is TRBJ1-6, the V gene TRBV18; 7 bases are a match to TRBD1. The specimen comprised peripheral blood, sampled in a trial of Ad26.COV2.S vaccine versus placebo. The DNA for the CDR3 is TGTGCCAGCTCACCAGAAACAGGGGTAGGTTCACCCCTCCACTTT. This translates into CASSPETGVGSPLHF.